This TCR beta chain was obtained from a study of human T cells and chemical hapten exposure (dated by TCRdb to the early 2020s). In terms of the full investigation: For sensitization, 2% DPC in acetone was applied to a roughly 2 cm by roughly 2 cm area of upper inner arm skin. Weekly therapeutic DPC doses were additionally applied to the scalp of patients throughout the approximately 24-week study period. Patch tests used Finn chambers with 0.01% DPC on the upper back, scored after 6 days by International Contact Dermatitis Research Group standards. The patient cohort, mostly female, included alopecia areata with under or over 50% scalp involvement, alopecia totalis and alopecia universalis. Libraries were combined into a pool for sequencing, and differences in TCR yield between samples came mainly from small differences in library volumes within the pool. This study followed changes in the peripheral blood TCR repertoire in vivo during primary and secondary sensitization of alopecia patients to the hapten diphenylcyclopropenone (DPC). Patient blood was sampled pre-sensitization (week 0) and at 2, 6 and about 24 weeks after DPC sensitization. For TCR sequencing, blood came from about 29 alopecia patients at anywhere from one to four time points (pre-sensitization, 2, 6 and 24 weeks).

The meaning of the sample's time point label: patch test 1, 2 weeks after DPC sensitization. What this sample's treatment or condition label stands for: therapeutic diphenylcyclopropenone sensitization with weekly scalp DPC. Blood at each patch-test visit was drawn before the patch test was applied. Patients were eligible if aged 18 to 70, diagnosed with alopecia and judged suitable for DPC therapy, and pregnant patients were excluded. Total RNA was extracted from unfractionated whole blood that had been collected in Tempus Blood RNA tubes. Receptors were amplified or captured by RACE. The sequencing machine was a NextSeq 500. During library preparation, unique molecular identifiers were attached to individual cDNA molecules so that TCRs could be counted in a quantitative, reproducible way. For every blood RNA sample, sequencing covered both the TCR alpha and TCR beta chains. The study's processing was this. A median of around 100,000 TCRs per sample was observed, with a range of about 23,224 to 690,600. The Decombinator software suite was used to annotate V, J and CDR3 in the TCR reads. For the PS versus PT1 abundance plots, all samples were subsampled to the same number of TCRs (28,000). TCRs were defined as expanded if absent before sensitization and observed at least eight times at the 2-week time point. The public reads were quality trimmed at Q25 with fastp and then assembled into clones with MiXCR by TCRdb, keeping productive beta chains. All rows with the same CDR3 protein become a single entry with the most common DNA and genes. The V and J calls come from TCRdb's annotation, not from the publication. The sample records around 52,000 distinct CDR3 sequences, 7% to 10% of which are singletons. About an eighth of the sample belongs to the ten largest clones.

This clonotype was observed many times. Its target antigen remains unknown. It has no much larger one-base neighbor in the sample; base qualities were not kept. Its CDR3 holds 16 amino acids, cysteine through phenylalanine. The sequence is cut down to CDR3 DNA, 48 bases in frame from base 1. Germline trimming: 1 base from V, 6 bases from J; junction bases outside gene matches: 7. According to the germline V gene, CDR1 reads MGHRA and CDR2 reads YSYEKL. Broad study findings and their caveats: No change with DPC sensitization was found in the number of TCRs above 1 in 1000 frequency, and no evidence of global repertoire structure alterations was found. Expanded TCRs formed significantly more large CDR3 similarity clusters than pre-sensitization or healthy control sets, consistent with antigen-driven responses. Repeated subsampling changed both the strength of the expansion versus patch-test correlation and the threshold at which the correlation became significant. Patch test score was positively correlated with the number of PT1 expanded TCRs, with significance at thresholds 8, 16 and 32 but not at 4. Because all patients had alopecia, a presumed autoimmune disease, the immune response of the patients might differ from that of healthy individuals.

The sample was whole blood, taken in connection with sensitization to the hapten diphenylcyclopropenone (DPC). Rearrangement joined TRBV4-1 to TRBJ2-4; 9 of the junction bases match TRBD1. The receptor was isolated from a woman between 40 and 50 years old with alopecia areata. Some clones in this sample may be carry-over from other donors' samples. The CDR3 amino acid sequence is: CASSQGGDRARNIQYF. The DNA sequence is as follows: TGCGCCAGCAGCCAAGGTGGGGACAGGGCCCGAAACATTCAGTACTTC.